This record looks at one T cell receptor (beta chain) sequence and its context. The sample originates from a study of technical replicates of blood from a handful of donors. Clones were sequenced by immunoSEQ multiplex PCR, and TCRdb holds only the in-frame ones, with some missing. The table has about 93,000 clones, about 95% seen once. The CDR3 contains 16 residues. Germline loops: CDR1 SGHRS, CDR2 YFSETQ. The J segment lost 7 bases and the V segment lost 4 bases, leaving 7 bases of the junction unmatched. The source of this sequence is a human donor in good health. The rearrangement joins TRBV5-1 to TRBJ2-1; 14 bases line up with TRBD2. The sequenced material came from T cells isolated from PBMCs. CDR3 loop: CASSPRLAGGRNEQFF. In nucleotides, the CDR3 is TGCGCCAGCAGCCCGCGACTAGCGGGGGGGCGGAATGAGCAGTTCTTC.